Only a few counts were recorded for the clone carrying this T cell receptor (beta chain). This specimen belongs to a study of blood T cell repertoires in COVID-19. As for the study in general: Sites in the United States, Italy and Spain provided acute and convalescent COVID-19 samples.

Germline CDR1 reads SGHVS; CDR2 reads FNYEAQ. The V end lost 1 base, the J end lost 7 bases, and 14 bases lay between the germline ends. This CDR3 region has 15 residues. Original analysis: For nucleated cells, counts were estimated from reference gene primer amplification. Method: immunoSEQ multiplex PCR; TCRdb's copy keeps in-frame clones and lacks some. D and trimming were read from the DNA, whereas the V and J calls and clone size are those reported in that table. Of tens of thousands of clones listed, around 88% are singletons. This sequence was found in a human donor in a cohort sampled during active COVID-19. Sequenced input: peripheral blood. J is TRBJ1-5 and V is TRBV7-6, with D maybe TRBD1 (5 bases). The chain's CDR3 is CASSLEVGGNQPQHF. The CDR3 DNA is TGTGCCAGCAGCTTAGAGGTGGGGGGTAACCAGCCCCAGCATTTT.